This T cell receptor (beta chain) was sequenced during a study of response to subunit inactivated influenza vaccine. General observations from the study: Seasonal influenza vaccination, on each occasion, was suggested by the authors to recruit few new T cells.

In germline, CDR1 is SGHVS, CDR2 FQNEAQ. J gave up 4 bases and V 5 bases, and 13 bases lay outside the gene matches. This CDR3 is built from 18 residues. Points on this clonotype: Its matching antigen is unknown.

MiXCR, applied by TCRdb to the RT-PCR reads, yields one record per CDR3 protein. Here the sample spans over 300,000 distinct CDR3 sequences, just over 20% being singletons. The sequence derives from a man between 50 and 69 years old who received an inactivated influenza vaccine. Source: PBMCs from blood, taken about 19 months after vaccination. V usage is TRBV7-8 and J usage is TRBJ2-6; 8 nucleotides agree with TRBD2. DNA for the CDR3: TGTGCCAGCAGCCCACCTCGAGGCGGGAGGTCCGGGGCCAACGTCCTGACTTTC. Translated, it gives CASSPPRGGRSGANVLTF.